Listed below are T cell receptor beta chains from one sample, sequenced in a study of OX40 agonist ivuxolimab in advanced cancers. Libraries were prepared by immunoSEQ multiplex PCR; TCRdb keeps only in-frame clonotypes and omits some of them. The sample lists tens of thousands of clones, roughly four fifths occurring once. The sequences come from CD4+ or CD8+ T cells sorted from blood, collected in a trial of the OX40 agonist ivuxolimab. The receptors derive from an adult with an advanced solid tumor such as melanoma, head and neck, liver or kidney cancer. CDR3s include the opening cysteine and the closing phenylalanine or tryptophan. Expanded clones get a size class; other rows say once, few or many, or leave the size out.

abundance | j_gene | len | v_gene | CDR3aa
- | TRBJ1-1 | 13 | TRBV2 | CASPGQVNTEAFF
- | TRBJ2-7 | 15 | TRBV27 | CASSLGVAGRYEQYF
medium-sized | TRBJ1-2 | 12 | TRBV19 | CASMWPLSGYTF
- | TRBJ1-3 | 16 | TRBV10-3 | CAINDPMTGSGNTIYF
- | TRBJ2-1 | 15 | TRBV5-1 | CASSLGTSGKDEQFF
- | TRBJ1-5 | 14 | TRBV28 | CASSFRGSNQPQHF
few | TRBJ2-2 | 17 | TRBV14 | CASSQEIWGGPAGELFF
- | TRBJ2-7 | 14 | TRBV5-4 | CASSFVQGVYEQYF
once | - | 15 | TRBV7-8 | CASSLAGMGNYEQYF
- | TRBJ1-5 | 13 | TRBV6-5 | CASSSQGNQPQHF
- | TRBJ2-1 | 14 | TRBV5-1 | CASSPGTGGYEQFF
- | TRBJ2-3 | 14 | TRBV7-6 | CASSLSGGTDTQYF
once | TRBJ2-2 | 14 | TRBV27 | CASGSGGNTGELFF
- | TRBJ1-1 | 12 | TRBV7-9 | CASSPGPVEAFF
- | TRBJ2-7 | 12 | TRBV7-9 | CASSLEGLEQYF
- | TRBJ1-4 | 17 | TRBV7-9 | CASSTPGGLGRYEKLFF
- | TRBJ1-5 | 14 | TRBV14 | CASSQGGGNQPQHF
- | TRBJ1-1 | 11 | TRBV19 | CASTARVEAFF
- | TRBJ1-2 | 15 | TRBV6-5 | CASSSRQATHYGYTF
- | TRBJ2-5 | 14 | TRBV19 | CASSDLAGEETQYF
- | TRBJ2-7 | 12 | TRBV7-2 | CASSHDTYEQYF
- | TRBJ2-1 | 15 | TRBV6-4 | CASSTGTGIFNEQFF
- | TRBJ2-1 | 16 | TRBV7-3 | CASSLGLAGGYNEQFF
once | TRBJ2-7 | 18 | TRBV28 | CASSLNRATTTTKYEQYF
- | TRBJ2-7 | 21 | TRBV6-7 | CASSFSGTSGFRRLSSYEQYF
- | - | 14 | TRBV6-6 | CASSGTSGDYEQYF
- | TRBJ1-2 | 16 | TRBV4-2 | CASSLMDRGSNYGYTF
- | TRBJ2-1 | 15 | TRBV6-4 | CASSGTSGSYNEQFF
- | TRBJ1-1 | 11 | TRBV30 | CAWRLGPEAFF
- | TRBJ1-2 | 13 | TRBV13 | CASSQGTGYGYTF
- | TRBJ1-6 | 18 | TRBV28 | CASSLFSGEVSYNSPLHF
- | TRBJ2-7 | 15 | TRBV6-1 | CASSGVAEVVYEQYF
- | TRBJ2-5 | 17 | TRBV21-1 | CASSKTHGTGDTETQYF
- | TRBJ2-1 | 15 | TRBV19 | CASSIGGPSYNEQFF
- | TRBJ2-2 | 13 | TRBV6-1 | CASSETGSGELFF
- | TRBJ2-1 | 14 | TRBV19 | CASSILTNYNEQFF
- | TRBJ1-1 | 15 | TRBV6-5 | CASSYSGLLNTEAFF
- | TRBJ2-7 | 13 | TRBV29-1 | CSVMGMTPYEQYF
many | TRBJ2-5 | 15 | TRBV7-9 | CASRTTSGEPETQYF
- | TRBJ1-5 | 15 | TRBV7-2 | CASSWTAGSNQPQHF
- | TRBJ2-1 | 15 | TRBV7-8 | CASSLVASGSYEQFF
- | TRBJ1-1 | 14 | TRBV19 | CATSGGAPVAEAFF